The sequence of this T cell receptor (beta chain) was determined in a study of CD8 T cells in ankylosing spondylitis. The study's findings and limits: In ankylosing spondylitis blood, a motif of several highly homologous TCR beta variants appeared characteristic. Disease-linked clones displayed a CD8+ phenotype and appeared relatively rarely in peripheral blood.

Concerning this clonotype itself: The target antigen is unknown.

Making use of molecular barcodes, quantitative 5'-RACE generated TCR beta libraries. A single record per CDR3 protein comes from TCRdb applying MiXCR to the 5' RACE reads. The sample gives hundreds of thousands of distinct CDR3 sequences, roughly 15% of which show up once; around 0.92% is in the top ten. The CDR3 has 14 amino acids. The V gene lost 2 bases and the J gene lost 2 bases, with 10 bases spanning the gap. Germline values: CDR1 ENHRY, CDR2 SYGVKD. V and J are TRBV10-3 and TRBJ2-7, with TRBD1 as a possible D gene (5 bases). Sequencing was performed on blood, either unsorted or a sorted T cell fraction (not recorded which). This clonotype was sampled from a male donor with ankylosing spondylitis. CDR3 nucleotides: TGTGCCATCAGTGAGGGTCAGGGAACCTACGAGCAGTACTTC. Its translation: CAISEGQGTYEQYF.